Below are 24 T cell receptor beta chains sequenced from a single sample in a study of blood T cells in healthy people across ages. Alongside a J-beta primer mix, a sample-barcoded 5' primer served in a second PCR lasting 7 to 11 cycles. TCRdb reanalysed the 5' RACE reads using MiXCR and keeps one entry per CDR3 protein. The repertoire holds roughly 800,000 distinct CDR3 sequences, with around 36% as singletons. Specimen: blood. Source of these receptors: a young man in good health.

V is TRBV2 and J is TRBJ2-1; D ambiguous. Trimming removed 1 base at V and 9 bases at J, with 4 bases between. From germline, CDR1 is SNHLY and CDR2 FYNNEI. The CDR3 loop spans 11 amino acids. CDR3 loop: CASSEVSEQFF. The CDR3 DNA follows: TGTGCCAGCAGTGAAGTAAGTGAGCAGTTCTTC.

This clonotype was recorded many times. The genes are TRBV4-1 and TRBJ1-5, with 8 bases identical to TRBD1. CDR3 length: 15 residues. V shed 1 base, J shed 7 bases, and the junction held 6 bases outside the gene matches. Per the germline V gene, CDR1 is MGHRA and CDR2 is YSYEKL. The CDR3 sequence is CASSQVYRGDQPQHF. CDR3 DNA sequence: TGCGCCAGCAGCCAAGTCTACAGGGGGGACCAGCCCCAGCATTTT.

V gene TRBV27 combines with J gene TRBJ1-1; unclear D gene. Trimming removed 3 bases at V and 8 bases at J, with 10 bases between. Germline loops: CDR1 MNHEY, CDR2 SMNVEV (reference sequence). This CDR3 spans 12 amino acids. The CDR3 spells CASSLIKREAFF. CDR3 nucleotides: TGTGCCAGCAGTTTGATAAAGAGGGAAGCTTTCTTT.

CDR3 in amino acids: CSPEVAGGIDTQYF. CDR3 DNA sequence: TGCAGCCCCGAGGTGGCAGGGGGCATAGATACGCAGTATTTT. The rearrangement joins TRBV29-1 to TRBJ2-3; 8 positions match TRBD1. This CDR3 comprises 14 residues. In germline, CDR1 is SQVTM, CDR2 ANQGSEA. The ends lost 8 bases at V and 5 bases at J; junction bases unmatched: 12.

In DNA, the CDR3 is TGTGCCAGCAGCGCAGCGACAGGGCGCCGATACGAGCAGTACTTC. Its translation is CASSAATGRRYEQYF. V gene TRBV6-6 combines with J gene TRBJ2-7; 7 bases fit TRBD1. V shed 6 bases and J 4 bases; nucleotides not matched to a gene: 12. Germline V CDR1 and CDR2: MNHNY, SVGAGI (reference sequence). The CDR3 has 15 residues.

Of note for this clonotype: A much larger clone sits a single nucleotide away, making a read error possible. The V gene is TRBV6-5, the J gene TRBJ1-5; D perhaps matches TRBD1 (6 bases). Per germline, CDR1 MNHEY and CDR2 SVGAGI. The CDR3 loop spans 17 amino acids. V shed 4 bases and J shed 1 base, with 17 bases lying between them. Written as DNA, the CDR3 is TGTGCCAGCAGTTCCACTTTCGGCAGGGGAAGCAATCAGCCCCAGCATTTT. It is translated as CASSSTFGRGSNQPQHF.

This clonotype was seen more than once but under ten times. The V gene is TRBV9, the J gene TRBJ2-3, with D perhaps TRBD1 or TRBD2 (6 bases each). V gave up 0 bases and J gave up 3 bases, with 17 bases separating them. Germline CDR1 SGDLS, CDR2 YYNGEE. The CDR3 runs 17 residues. CDR3 DNA sequence: TGTGCCAGCAGCGTAGATCAGGAGGGGGGCCTTACAGATACGCAGTATTTT. It is translated as CASSVDQEGGLTDTQYF.

With respect to this clonotype: A read error may explain this, as a much larger clone is one base away. This rearrangement joins TRBV11-2 to TRBJ1-2; tentatively, D is TRBD1 (5 bases). V lost 4 bases and J 5 bases, leaving 20 bases between the germline ends. The CDR3 has 16 amino acids. Germline values: CDR1 SGHAT, CDR2 FQNNGV. DNA of the CDR3: TGTGCCAGCAGCTCCATCCGACAGACGTCTGATTATGGCTACACCTTC. Translating it yields CASSSIRQTSDYGYTF.

This clonotype was seen repeatedly, ten times or more. The rearrangement joins TRBV20-1 to TRBJ2-5; D is unresolved. Germline-derived CDR1 and CDR2 are DFQATT and SNEGSKA (reference sequence). The V and J ends lost 2 bases and 5 bases respectively, with 12 bases between them. This CDR3 has 13 residues. The CDR3 here is CSARHLNLETQYF. Here the CDR3 DNA reads TGCAGTGCTAGACATCTTAATTTGGAGACCCAGTACTTC.

This clonotype appeared many times. The chain combines TRBV27 with TRBJ2-3; D unclear. V lost 5 bases, J lost 4 bases, and 7 bases lay in between. CDR3 length: 12 amino acids. Per germline, CDR1 MNHEY and CDR2 SMNVEV (reference sequence). The CDR3 loop is CASSDNADTQYF. The CDR3 DNA reads as TGTGCCAGCAGTGACAACGCAGATACGCAGTATTTT.

V gene TRBV28 combines with J gene TRBJ2-1, with D tentatively TRBD1 (6 bases). The CDR3 extends over 16 amino acids. Trimming left V 8 bases short and J 9 bases short, with 26 bases between. In germline, CDR1 is MDHEN, CDR2 SYDVKM. CDR3 amino acids: CASGHHGGEVTPEQFF. In DNA form, the CDR3 reads TGTGCCAGCGGCCATCATGGGGGCGAGGTCACCCCTGAGCAGTTCTTC.

The J gene is TRBJ1-2, the V gene TRBV28, with 7 bases identical to TRBD1. This CDR3 region has 14 residues. Per the germline V gene, CDR1 is MDHEN and CDR2 is SYDVKM. V was clipped by 9 bases and J by 4 bases; unmatched bases: 11. The CDR3 region has the DNA TGTGCCAGTAAGACACGACAGGGCACCTATGGCTACACCTTC. Encoded protein: CASKTRQGTYGYTF.

This clonotype was seen a few times. The rearrangement links TRBV6-6 to TRBJ2-1; 7 positions agree with TRBD1. CDR1 is MNHNY and CDR2 is SVGAGI in the germline V gene (reference sequence). The CDR3 spans 14 residues. The V segment lost 10 bases and the J segment 4 bases; nucleotides outside the gene matches: 10. The CDR3 loop is CAIAKGAEYNEQFF. In DNA, the CDR3 is TGTGCCATAGCCAAGGGGGCTGAATACAATGAGCAGTTCTTC.

This chain connects TRBV13 to TRBJ1-6; TRBD1 matches 8 bases. The ends lost 5 bases at V and 10 bases at J; junction bases unmatched: 7. The CDR3 runs 14 residues. The germline CDR1 and CDR2 sequences are PRHDT and FYEKMQ (reference sequence). The CDR3 sequence is CASSPTGQGSPLHF. The CDR3 nucleotides read TGTGCCAGCAGCCCAACCGGACAGGGATCACCCCTCCACTTT.

This clonotype was detected only once. This may be a read error: a much more frequent sequence differs by one nucleotide. The chain couples TRBV4-2 to TRBJ2-1, with D tentatively TRBD2 (5 bases). This CDR3 is 14 amino acids long. Per the germline V gene, CDR1 is LGHNA and CDR2 is YNFKEQ. The DNA of the CDR3 is TGTGCCAACAGCCAAGACTATCAGGACCATGAGCAGTTCTTC. It encodes CANSQDYQDHEQFF.

In this sample, this clonotype turned up once. At one of its ends the junction is not consistent with the germline gene, which may arise from a read error. The chain has TRBV18 and TRBJ2-3; D is undetermined. The germline V gene has CDR1 KGHSH and CDR2 LQKENI. This CDR3 spans 14 amino acids. This CDR3 is CASSPPAGPDAQYF. CDR3 nucleotide sequence: TGTGCCAGCTCACCACCTGCCGGCCCAGATGCGCAGTATTTT.

Note on this clonotype: Possible read error: a much larger clone is one base away. The rearrangement links TRBV6-6 to TRBJ1-6; D is perhaps TRBD1 (5 bases). The CDR3 consists of 12 residues. The germline V gene has CDR1 MNHNY and CDR2 SVGAGI (reference sequence). CDR3 loop: CASSFRDSPPHF. For the CDR3, the DNA is TGTGCCAGCAGTTTTAGGGACTCACCCCCCCACTTT.

With regard to this clonotype: One end of the junction fails to match germline, which may point to a read error. The rearrangement joins TRBV6-6 to TRBJ1-1, with unresolved D. Germline loops: CDR1 MNHNY, CDR2 SVGAGI (reference sequence). This CDR3 has 14 amino acids. The CDR3 loop reads CASSYDSGNTEAFF. The DNA of the CDR3 is TGTGCCAGCAGTTACGATTCGGGGAACACGGAAGCTTTCTTT.

The chain has TRBV25-1 and TRBJ1-5, with a weak D call TRBD1 (6 bases). V gave up 1 base and J gave up 7 bases, with 11 bases separating them. The CDR3 runs to 14 residues. CDR1 is MGHDK, CDR2 SYGVNS, per germline. Here the CDR3 reads CASSEWTEKQPQHF. The CDR3 coding sequence is TGTGCCAGCAGTGAATGGACAGAAAAGCAGCCCCAGCATTTT.

As to this clonotype: A much larger clone lies a single base off, so this may be a read error. The chain joins TRBV12-3 or TRBV12-4 to TRBJ2-5; 7 nucleotides match TRBD2. The CDR3 extends over 13 amino acids. The V and J ends lost 5 bases and 7 bases, in that order; junction bases with no gene match: 7. CDR3 DNA sequence: TGTGCCAGCAGTGTCCTAGGGGAGGGGACCCAGTACTTC. Residues: CASSVLGEGTQYF.

Only a few counts were recorded for this clonotype. The chain uses TRBV5-6 and TRBJ2-3, with a weak D call TRBD2 (6 bases). CDR3 length: 16 amino acids. V was shortened by 2 bases and J by 2 bases, with 15 bases between the two germline ends. The V gene's germline CDR1 is SGHDT and CDR2 YYEEEE. CDR3 loop: CASSLLLAPLTDTQYF. Here the CDR3 DNA reads TGTGCCAGCAGCTTATTACTAGCACCACTCACAGATACGCAGTATTTT. The entire variable domain, with the rest obtained from reference TRBV5-6 and TRBJ2-3, is as follows: DAGVTQSPTHLIKTRGQQVTLRCSPKSGHDTVSWYQQALGQGPQFIFQYYEEEERQRGNFPDRFSGHQFPNYSSELNVNALLLGDSALYLCASSLLLAPLTDTQYFGPGTRLTVL.

This chain connects TRBV9 to TRBJ2-3; D is perhaps TRBD2 (6 bases). V lost 3 bases, J lost 0 bases, and 8 bases lay in between. The germline gives CDR1 SGDLS, CDR2 YYNGEE. The CDR3 spans 14 residues. CDR3 bases: TGTGCCAGCAGCGACGGGGGTAGCACAGATACGCAGTATTTT. Its protein product is CASSDGGSTDTQYF.

The V gene is TRBV4-2, the J gene TRBJ2-2, with D tentatively TRBD1 (6 bases). The CDR3 contains 16 residues. The V gene's germline CDR1 is LGHNA and CDR2 YNFKEQ. V was shortened by 4 bases and J by 2 bases, with 14 bases between the two germline ends. Written as DNA, the CDR3 is TGTGCCAGCAGCCCCTCAAGGACAGCCAACACCGGGGAGCTGTTTTTT. Its protein is CASSPSRTANTGELFF.

This sequence joins TRBV7-9 and TRBJ2-3, with D maybe TRBD2 (6 bases). The CDR3 spans 15 residues. Trimming removed 4 bases at V and 0 bases at J, with 11 bases between. Per the germline V gene, CDR1 is SEHNR and CDR2 is FQNEAQ (reference sequence). The CDR3 here is CASSSSSASTDTQYF. For the CDR3, the DNA is TGTGCCAGCAGCTCCTCTAGCGCTAGCACAGATACGCAGTATTTT.